This T cell receptor beta chain appears in the sequencing data of a study of CD8+ T cells in alopecia areata. The CDR3 is made up of 14 amino acids. V was clipped by 6 bases and J by 0 bases, with 12 bases between them. Germline-derived CDR1 and CDR2 are MNHEY and SVGAGI. Extracted RNA was reverse transcribed, and the resulting cDNA served as sequencing template. Sequencing was performed with immunoSEQ multiplex PCR; in TCRdb, only in-frame clones are kept and a portion is missing. This sample has more than 200,000 clones, with under 70% found just once. In alopecia areata patients, both lesional scalp punch biopsies and peripheral blood were collected.

The sequence came from a human donor with alopecia areata. This specimen was CD4+ T cells sorted from blood, taken at week 0. The V call is TRBV6-5, the J call TRBJ2-7; a weak D match, TRBD1 (5 bases). The CDR3 DNA sequence: TGTGCCAGCAGGATTGGGGCCTCCTCCTACGAGCAGTACTTC. Its translation: CASRIGASSYEQYF.